The rows below give T cell receptor beta chains drawn from one sample of a study of blood T cell repertoires in COVID-19. The repertoire was sequenced with immunoSEQ multiplex PCR; TCRdb's copy has only in-frame clones and lacks some. The table lists 140,000 to 150,000 clones, 76% of them singletons. The sequencing sample was made of peripheral blood. These receptors all come from a man aged 55-75 years with acute or convalescent COVID-19. Both conserved end residues are part of each CDR3. The order of the fields is V gene, clone size, J gene, D gene, CDR3 DNA, CDR3 protein. A D gene is named only where the DNA matches it firmly. Clone size appears in some rows only: once, few, many, or a class for an expanded clone.

v_call: TRBV23-1; clone_size: few; j_call: TRBJ2-5; d_call: .; cdr3_nt: TGCGCCAGCAGTCGAGGGATTACAGAGACCCAGTACTTC; cdr3_aa: CASSRGITETQYF
v_call: TRBV24-1; clone_size: few; j_call: TRBJ2-3; d_call: TRBD2; cdr3_nt: TGTGCCACCAGTGATTTTACGGGGCAGAGACTAGCGGGCGTAGGAGATACGCAGTATTTT; cdr3_aa: CATSDFTGQRLAGVGDTQYF
v_call: TRBV3-1/TRBV3-2; clone_size: .; j_call: TRBJ2-2; d_call: .; cdr3_nt: TGTGCCAGCAGCCGGGACTCCCGAGGCGGGGAGCTGTTTTTT; cdr3_aa: CASSRDSRGGELFF
v_call: TRBV11-3; clone_size: .; j_call: TRBJ2-2; d_call: .; cdr3_nt: TGTGCCAGCAGCTTATACGGGGAGCTGTTTTTT; cdr3_aa: CASSLYGELFF
v_call: TRBV5-4; clone_size: .; j_call: TRBJ2-1; d_call: .; cdr3_nt: TGTGCCAGCAGCTTTAAGGGGCCGAATGGCAATGAGCAGTTCTTC; cdr3_aa: CASSFKGPNGNEQFF
v_call: TRBV7-9; clone_size: .; j_call: TRBJ1-2; d_call: .; cdr3_nt: TGTGCCAGCAGCCCCTCCACTAAATTCGAGGTGAATGGCTACACCTTC; cdr3_aa: CASSPSTKFEVNGYTF
v_call: TRBV3-1/TRBV3-2; clone_size: .; j_call: TRBJ2-4; d_call: TRBD2; cdr3_nt: TGTGCCAGCAGCCCCAGGGAGGGAGGCCTAAGGGACTTC; cdr3_aa: CASSPREGGLRDF
v_call: TRBV7-8; clone_size: .; j_call: TRBJ2-1; d_call: .; cdr3_nt: TGTGCCAGCAGTCAGGGGGGATATGAGCAGTTCTTC; cdr3_aa: CASSQGGYEQFF
v_call: TRBV13; clone_size: .; j_call: TRBJ1-3; d_call: .; cdr3_nt: TGTGCCAGCCGGCGGAACACCATATATTTT; cdr3_aa: CASRRNTIYF
v_call: TRBV12-3/TRBV12-4; clone_size: once; j_call: TRBJ1-2; d_call: TRBD1; cdr3_nt: TGTGCCAGCAGTTACAGGGGAGAGGGCTACACCTTC; cdr3_aa: CASSYRGEGYTF
v_call: TRBV7-7; clone_size: .; j_call: TRBJ2-5; d_call: .; cdr3_nt: TGTGCTAGCAGCAACCCCGACAGTCCGCAGAGCCAGTACTTC; cdr3_aa: CASSNPDSPQSQYF
v_call: TRBV3-1/TRBV3-2; clone_size: .; j_call: TRBJ1-5; d_call: .; cdr3_nt: TGTGCCAGCAGCCAACAGGGGAGCAATCAGCCCCAGCATTTT; cdr3_aa: CASSQQGSNQPQHF
v_call: TRBV19; clone_size: .; j_call: TRBJ1-1; d_call: TRBD1; cdr3_nt: TGTGCCAGTAGTATTGCAGGGGGTGGCACTGAAGCTTTCTTT; cdr3_aa: CASSIAGGGTEAFF
v_call: TRBV7-9; clone_size: .; j_call: TRBJ2-6; d_call: .; cdr3_nt: TGTGCCAGCAGCTTAGCGGGCCTCCGGTGGGGGGCCAACGTCCTGACTTTC; cdr3_aa: CASSLAGLRWGANVLTF
v_call: TRBV19; clone_size: .; j_call: TRBJ1-4; d_call: TRBD1; cdr3_nt: TGTGCCAGTAGTATCCCCACCGGACAGGGACAGGAAAAACTGTTTTTT; cdr3_aa: CASSIPTGQGQEKLFF
v_call: TRBV3-1/TRBV3-2; clone_size: .; j_call: TRBJ2-3; d_call: .; cdr3_nt: TGTGCCAGCAGCCAAGGTGGGGCCGGCACAGATACGCAGTATTTT; cdr3_aa: CASSQGGAGTDTQYF
v_call: TRBV7-2; clone_size: .; j_call: TRBJ2-1; d_call: TRBD2; cdr3_nt: TGTGCTAGCAGCTTATCCCCAGCGGGAGGGTCAAGTGAGCAGTTCTTC; cdr3_aa: CASSLSPAGGSSEQFF
v_call: TRBV5-6; clone_size: .; j_call: TRBJ2-3; d_call: TRBD2; cdr3_nt: TGTGCCAGCAGCTTGGCCTCTAGCGGGCGCACAGATACGCAGTATTTT; cdr3_aa: CASSLASSGRTDTQYF
v_call: TRBV5-6; clone_size: .; j_call: TRBJ2-1; d_call: .; cdr3_nt: TGTGCCAGCAGCTTTGCCCGCGGAGCTGAGCAGTTCTTC; cdr3_aa: CASSFARGAEQFF
v_call: TRBV10-3; clone_size: .; j_call: TRBJ2-1; d_call: TRBD2; cdr3_nt: TGTGCCATCAGCATAAGCGGGAGCTACAATGAGCAGTTCTTC; cdr3_aa: CAISISGSYNEQFF
v_call: TRBV20-1; clone_size: .; j_call: TRBJ2-5; d_call: .; cdr3_nt: TGCAGTGCTAGTCCTTTAGACAGGGAGACCCAGTACTTC; cdr3_aa: CSASPLDRETQYF
v_call: TRBV19; clone_size: .; j_call: TRBJ1-2; d_call: TRBD1; cdr3_nt: TGTGCCAGTAGTGAGGGACAGGGGGCGCGAAGAAACTATGGCTACACCTTC; cdr3_aa: CASSEGQGARRNYGYTF
v_call: TRBV2; clone_size: .; j_call: TRBJ2-1; d_call: TRBD2; cdr3_nt: TGTGCCAGCAGGAGCACTAGCGGGACAAATGAGCAGTTCTTC; cdr3_aa: CASRSTSGTNEQFF
v_call: TRBV4-1; clone_size: few; j_call: TRBJ1-1; d_call: .; cdr3_nt: TGCGCCAGCAGCCACAGGGAAGCCACTGAAGCTTTCTTT; cdr3_aa: CASSHREATEAFF
v_call: TRBV7-6; clone_size: many; j_call: TRBJ2-7; d_call: .; cdr3_nt: TGTGCCAGCAGTCCCGATAGCGCTCGGATCTCCTACGAGCAGTACTTC; cdr3_aa: CASSPDSARISYEQYF
v_call: TRBV10-2; clone_size: .; j_call: TRBJ2-6; d_call: .; cdr3_nt: TGCGCCAGCAGTGAATGGGACTCCCTCTCCGGGGCCAACGTCCTGACTTTC; cdr3_aa: CASSEWDSLSGANVLTF
v_call: TRBV5-5; clone_size: .; j_call: TRBJ1-6; d_call: .; cdr3_nt: TGTGCCTCCCGTCGGGAGGTCGGTTTGTCCTATAATTCACCCCTCCACTTT; cdr3_aa: CASRREVGLSYNSPLHF
v_call: TRBV5-1; clone_size: .; j_call: TRBJ2-7; d_call: TRBD1; cdr3_nt: TGCGCCAGCAGCGGTTCCGGGACAGGGGGCCACGAGCAGTACTTC; cdr3_aa: CASSGSGTGGHEQYF
v_call: TRBV7-2; clone_size: .; j_call: TRBJ1-3; d_call: .; cdr3_nt: TGTGCCAGCAGCTTAACAGGGCTCTCTGGAAACACCATATATTTT; cdr3_aa: CASSLTGLSGNTIYF
v_call: TRBV30; clone_size: .; j_call: TRBJ2-1; d_call: .; cdr3_nt: TGTGCCTGGAGTGGGACAGGGGCGTTAGCGGGAGTTGACAATGAGCAGTTCTTC; cdr3_aa: CAWSGTGALAGVDNEQFF
v_call: TRBV30; clone_size: .; j_call: TRBJ2-3; d_call: TRBD2; cdr3_nt: TGTGCCTGGGCTCCTAGCGGGAGTGGTACGCAGTATTTT; cdr3_aa: CAWAPSGSGTQYF
v_call: TRBV5-1; clone_size: .; j_call: TRBJ2-2; d_call: TRBD1; cdr3_nt: TGCGCCAGCAGCATACAGGGGGACACCGGGGAGCTGTTTTTT; cdr3_aa: CASSIQGDTGELFF
v_call: TRBV5-5; clone_size: .; j_call: TRBJ2-1; d_call: .; cdr3_nt: TGTGCCAGCAGCTTGACAGAGTCTGAGCAGTTCTTC; cdr3_aa: CASSLTESEQFF
v_call: TRBV7-9; clone_size: .; j_call: TRBJ2-5; d_call: TRBD2; cdr3_nt: TGTGCCAGCAGCCGCGGGGAGCGGGGACAAGAGACCCAGTACTTC; cdr3_aa: CASSRGERGQETQYF
v_call: TRBV27; clone_size: .; j_call: TRBJ2-5; d_call: TRBD1; cdr3_nt: TGTGCCAGCAGTCGACAGGGTGGCTGGGAGACCCAGTACTTC; cdr3_aa: CASSRQGGWETQYF
v_call: TRBV27; clone_size: .; j_call: TRBJ2-1; d_call: TRBD2; cdr3_nt: TGTGCCAGCAGTTTATTCGGGGAGGGTTCGAGCTGGCAGTTCTTC; cdr3_aa: CASSLFGEGSSWQFF
v_call: TRBV11-2; clone_size: .; j_call: TRBJ2-7; d_call: TRBD1; cdr3_nt: TGTGCCAGCAGCTCGGACAGGGGGCTTTCCTACGAGCAGTACTTC; cdr3_aa: CASSSDRGLSYEQYF
v_call: TRBV21-1; clone_size: .; j_call: TRBJ2-7; d_call: .; cdr3_nt: TGTGCCAGCAGCTTACTACGGGGGGAGACAACCTACGAGCAGTACTTC; cdr3_aa: CASSLLRGETTYEQYF
v_call: TRBV9; clone_size: .; j_call: TRBJ1-5; d_call: .; cdr3_nt: TGTGCCAGCAGCGTAGATGTGGAGGGGTATCAGCCCCAGCATTTT; cdr3_aa: CASSVDVEGYQPQHF
v_call: TRBV12-3/TRBV12-4; clone_size: .; j_call: TRBJ1-2; d_call: TRBD1; cdr3_nt: TGTGCCAGCACCCGGACAGGGAGCTATGGCTACACCTTC; cdr3_aa: CASTRTGSYGYTF
v_call: TRBV11-2; clone_size: .; j_call: TRBJ2-1; d_call: TRBD2; cdr3_nt: TGTGCCAGCAGCTTAGAGTGGAGGTTAGCGGGAGGTAATGAGCAGTTCTTC; cdr3_aa: CASSLEWRLAGGNEQFF
v_call: TRBV5-6; clone_size: .; j_call: TRBJ1-4; d_call: TRBD1; cdr3_nt: TGTGCCAGCAGCCCGGGCACCGGGACAGGGATGGTTGAAAAACTGTTTTTT; cdr3_aa: CASSPGTGTGMVEKLFF
v_call: TRBV18; clone_size: .; j_call: TRBJ1-5; d_call: TRBD1; cdr3_nt: TGTGCCAGCTCACCTCGGACAGGGGACCAGCCCCAGCATTTT; cdr3_aa: CASSPRTGDQPQHF
v_call: TRBV28; clone_size: few; j_call: TRBJ1-2; d_call: .; cdr3_nt: TGTGCCAGCACCGGAGGAGGCTATGGCTACACCTTC; cdr3_aa: CASTGGGYGYTF
v_call: TRBV5-1; clone_size: .; j_call: TRBJ2-7; d_call: .; cdr3_nt: TGCGCCAGCAGCTTGTACCCCGGGGGTTCCTACGAGCAGTACTTC; cdr3_aa: CASSLYPGGSYEQYF
v_call: TRBV18; clone_size: .; j_call: TRBJ1-6; d_call: .; cdr3_nt: TGTGCCAGCTCACCACAGAACAGGGACGGGTCACCCCTCCACTTT; cdr3_aa: CASSPQNRDGSPLHF
v_call: TRBV19; clone_size: once; j_call: TRBJ1-4; d_call: .; cdr3_nt: TGTGCCAGTAGTTCAGGGGCAACTAATGAAAAACTGTTTTTT; cdr3_aa: CASSSGATNEKLFF
v_call: TRBV28; clone_size: once; j_call: TRBJ2-7; d_call: TRBD1; cdr3_nt: TGTGCCAGCAGGACGGGACAGGGAGGCGAGCAGTACTTC; cdr3_aa: CASRTGQGGEQYF
v_call: TRBV5-1; clone_size: .; j_call: TRBJ2-7; d_call: TRBD2; cdr3_nt: TGCGCCAGCAGCCCTGGGACTAGGAACGAGCAGTACTTC; cdr3_aa: CASSPGTRNEQYF
v_call: TRBV2; clone_size: .; j_call: TRBJ2-1; d_call: TRBD2; cdr3_nt: TGTGCCAGCAGTGAAGAGCGGGAGGCTAGGGGTGAGCAGTTCTTC; cdr3_aa: CASSEEREARGEQFF
v_call: TRBV13; clone_size: .; j_call: TRBJ1-4; d_call: TRBD1; cdr3_nt: TGTGCCAGCAGCTGGACAGGGGTGGATGAAAAACTGTTTTTT; cdr3_aa: CASSWTGVDEKLFF
v_call: TRBV5-1; clone_size: few; j_call: TRBJ2-2; d_call: .; cdr3_nt: TGCGCCAGCAGCTTGGGTAGCGAGTACACCGGGGAGCTGTTTTTT; cdr3_aa: CASSLGSEYTGELFF
v_call: TRBV19; clone_size: .; j_call: TRBJ2-7; d_call: TRBD2; cdr3_nt: TGTGCCAGTAGTATCGGCGGGAGGGCCTACGAGCAGTACTTC; cdr3_aa: CASSIGGRAYEQYF
v_call: TRBV6-2/TRBV6-3; clone_size: .; j_call: TRBJ2-7; d_call: TRBD1; cdr3_nt: TGTGCCAGCAGTTACCGCGGACAGGGGTGGTACGAGCAGTACTTC; cdr3_aa: CASSYRGQGWYEQYF
v_call: TRBV9; clone_size: .; j_call: TRBJ2-3; d_call: .; cdr3_nt: TGTGCCAGCAGCGTAGGGGGGGACAGCACAGATACGCAGTATTTT; cdr3_aa: CASSVGGDSTDTQYF
v_call: TRBV7-6; clone_size: .; j_call: TRBJ2-3; d_call: TRBD1; cdr3_nt: TGTGCCAGCAGCCCAGGGACAGGGGGATTTCTTGATACGCAGTATTTT; cdr3_aa: CASSPGTGGFLDTQYF
v_call: TRBV4-1; clone_size: once; j_call: TRBJ2-7; d_call: TRBD1; cdr3_nt: TGCGCCAGCAGCCCGGGACAGGGGGGCTACGAGCAGTACTTC; cdr3_aa: CASSPGQGGYEQYF
v_call: TRBV5-6; clone_size: .; j_call: TRBJ2-4; d_call: TRBD2; cdr3_nt: TGTGCCAGCAGCCCGGGACTAGCGGGAAGGAGGAACATTCAGTACTTC; cdr3_aa: CASSPGLAGRRNIQYF
v_call: TRBV23-1; clone_size: once; j_call: TRBJ2-1; d_call: .; cdr3_nt: TGCGCCAGCAGTCATCCAACAGGGTTGCCTAGGGACTCCTACAATGAGCAGTTCTTC; cdr3_aa: CASSHPTGLPRDSYNEQFF